A single sample is the source of the 25 T cell receptor beta chains below, sequenced in a study of molecular identifiers for immune sequencing clone quantification (dated by TCRdb to the late 2010s). The receptor library was made with PCR. Sequenced using an Illumina HiSeq 4000. Using fastp at Q25 and MiXCR, TCRdb reprocessed the public reads and kept productive beta chains. For every CDR3 protein sequence, its rows merge into one entry that carries the most common genes and DNA. This sample gives about 640,000 distinct CDR3 sequences in total; approximately 20% of them show up just once. The ten largest clones add up to approximately 0.9% of the sample. Sequencing used naive CD8+ T cells from blood, with Jurkat cell RNA spiked in. The cell subset or site label corresponds to: FACS-sorted CD8+CD4-CCR7+CD45RA+ naive T cells. The receptors were sampled from a human donor in good health. Some libraries in this study had Jurkat cell RNA spiked in.

This clonotype has ten or more counts. The chain couples TRBV28 to TRBJ1-5, with D uncertain. There are 15 residues in the CDR3. Trimming took off 6 bases at V and 5 bases at J, with 17 bases between the two ends. CDR1 and CDR2 (germline): MDHEN, SYDVKM. The CDR3 sequence: CASSILVGPDQPQHF. Written as DNA, the CDR3 is TGTGCCAGCAGCATCCTTGTAGGGCCCGATCAGCCCCAGCATTTT.

Of note for this clonotype: A read error may explain this, as a much larger clone is one base away. This rearrangement joins TRBV4-1 to TRBJ2-7, with 7 nucleotides matching TRBD1. CDR3 length: 12 amino acids. V lost 0 bases and J lost 9; bases outside the gene matches: 2. Germline CDR1 and CDR2: MGHRA and YSYEKL. The CDR3 reads CASSQDRTGQYF. CDR3 DNA sequence: TGCGCCAGCAGCCAAGACCGGACAGGGCAGTACTTC.

The V gene is TRBV5-1, the J gene TRBJ2-1, with D possibly matching TRBD1 (5 bases). The germline CDR1 and CDR2 sequences are SGHRS and YFSETQ. The CDR3 runs 13 residues. Trimming cost V 1 base and J 6 bases, with 8 bases left between them. CDR3 sequence: CASSLWGGNEQFF. The CDR3, as DNA: TGCGCCAGCAGCTTGTGGGGCGGCAATGAGCAGTTCTTC.

This clonotype was seen at least ten times. The V call is TRBV4-2, the J call TRBJ2-7; TRBD2 matches at 11 bases. This CDR3 is built from 17 residues. V lost 0 bases, J lost 5 bases, and 9 bases stayed unmatched. Per germline, CDR1 LGHNA and CDR2 YNFKEQ. CDR3 loop: CASSQDISGRAAHEQYF. The CDR3 nucleotides read TGTGCCAGCAGCCAAGATATTAGCGGGAGGGCCGCCCACGAGCAGTACTTC.

This clonotype showed up many times. The genes are TRBV20-1 and TRBJ1-5, with a weak D call TRBD1 (6 bases). V was cut by 5 bases and J by 3 bases, with 14 bases left in between. Germline CDR1 and CDR2: DFQATT and SNEGSKA (reference sequence). This CDR3 has 14 amino acids. The CDR3: CSAESGEDNQPQHF. As DNA, the CDR3 is TGCAGTGCTGAATCAGGGGAGGACAATCAGCCCCAGCATTTT.

This clonotype has ten or more counts. The chain recombines TRBV9 with TRBJ2-3, with 16 bases matching TRBD2. The V segment lost 3 bases and the J segment 11 bases; nucleotides outside the gene matches: 6. Germline lookup yields CDR1 SGDLS and CDR2 YYNGEE. This CDR3 comprises 15 residues. The CDR3: CASSAGLAGGALQYF. CDR3 nucleotide sequence: TGTGCCAGCAGCGCGGGACTAGCGGGGGGGGCCCTGCAGTATTTT.

This clonotype was picked up a small number of times. A read error may explain this, as a much larger clone is one base away. The chain uses TRBV28 and TRBJ2-5; 9 nucleotides align to TRBD1. The length of the CDR3 is 13 residues. CDR1 and CDR2 (germline): MDHEN, SYDVKM. Here the CDR3 reads CAHGQGMQGTQYF. CDR3 sequence (DNA): TGTGCCCACGGACAGGGGATGCAAGGGACCCAGTACTTC.

This rearrangement joins TRBV6-5 to TRBJ2-1; possibly TRBD1 for D (5 bases). The CDR3 is 15 residues long. V lost 5 bases, J lost 7 bases, and 18 bases lay in between. CDR1 is MNHEY and CDR2 is SVGAGI in the germline V gene. The CDR3 loop is CASSPSPPGLNEQFF. The CDR3 coding sequence is TGTGCCAGCAGTCCCTCACCACCAGGGTTGAATGAGCAGTTCTTC.

This clonotype was observed many times. CDR3 sequence reads: CASSNPGTAYEQYF. The CDR3 DNA reads as TGTGCCAGCAGCAACCCGGGGACCGCCTACGAGCAGTACTTC. The V call is TRBV7-2, the J call TRBJ2-7; perhaps D is TRBD1 or TRBD2 (5 bases each). The CDR3 is 14 amino acids. V lost 5 bases to trimming and J lost 2 bases, with 13 bases between them. Germline CDR1 SGHTA, CDR2 FQGNSA.

A remark on this clonotype: A read error may explain this, as a much larger clone is one base away. As DNA, the CDR3 is TGTGCCAGCAGCCAAGATACCTACCACGAGCAGTACTTC. Its protein product is CASSQDTYHEQYF. The rearrangement joins TRBV4-2 to TRBJ2-7; D gene ambiguous. This CDR3 is 13 amino acids long. The germline V and J ends were trimmed by 0 bases and 5 bases, with 8 bases remaining between them. Germline loops: CDR1 LGHNA, CDR2 YNFKEQ.

This clonotype was recorded at least ten times. The V and J genes are TRBV29-1 and TRBJ2-1, with 11 bases fitting TRBD2. The CDR3 sequence is 15 residues long. V shed 6 bases and J 3 bases; nucleotides not matched to a gene: 7. Germline CDR1 and CDR2: SQVTM and ANQGSEA. The chain's CDR3 is CSVLGLAENYNEQFF. CDR3 DNA: TGCAGCGTCCTGGGACTAGCGGAGAACTACAATGAGCAGTTCTTC.

The sample holds many counts of this clonotype. The chain is built from TRBV3-1 and TRBJ2-7, with 14 bases lining up with TRBD2. Unmatched junction bases numbered 3, after V lost 2 bases and J lost 3 bases. This CDR3 has 16 amino acids. CDR1 and CDR2 from the germline V gene are LGHDT and YNNKEL (reference sequence). The CDR3 is CASSQWGLAGDYEQYF. CDR3 bases: TGTGCCAGCAGCCAATGGGGACTAGCGGGGGACTACGAGCAGTACTTC.

Comments on this clonotype: One end of the junction is discordant with germline, which a read error may explain. The genes are TRBV7-3 and TRBJ2-7, with 7 bases fitting TRBD2. This CDR3 comprises 15 residues. Germline V CDR1 and CDR2: SGHTA, FQGTGA. The CDR3 is CASSLLGGGWAEQYF. The DNA for the CDR3 is TGTGCTAGCAGCCTTCTCGGCGGGGGTTGGGCCGAGCAGTACTTC.

In its sample, this clonotype was seen a few times. The gene calls are TRBV18 and TRBJ2-3; no firm D call. The V gene lost 2 bases and the J gene lost 0 bases, with 6 bases spanning the gap. The CDR3 spans 14 residues. CDR1 is KGHSH, CDR2 LQKENI, per germline. This CDR3 is CASSPASSTDTQYF. CDR3 bases: TGTGCCAGCTCACCAGCCAGTAGCACAGATACGCAGTATTTT. Full variable domain (missing parts from reference TRBV18 and TRBJ2-3): NAGVMQNPRHLVRRRGQEARLRCSPMKGHSHVYWYRQLPEEGLKFMVYLQKENIIDESGMPKERFSAEFPKEGPSILRIQQVVRGDSAAYFCASSPASSTDTQYFGPGTRLTVL.

At least ten counts were recorded for this clonotype. The chain joins TRBV20-1 to TRBJ2-7, with 8 bases fitting TRBD2. The V gene's germline CDR1 is DFQATT and CDR2 SNEGSKA (reference sequence). The CDR3 extends over 14 amino acids. V shed 6 bases and J 0 bases; nucleotides not matched to a gene: 7. The CDR3 sequence is CSATTSASSYEQYF. CDR3 bases: TGCAGTGCAACGACTAGCGCAAGCTCCTACGAGCAGTACTTC.

About this clonotype itself: A clone one base away is much larger, so this may be a read error. Here the CDR3 DNA reads TGTGCCAGCAGTGAAGTCGGACTAGTCCCCTACAATGAGCAGTTCTTC. Its translation: CASSEVGLVPYNEQFF. V is TRBV6-1 and J is TRBJ2-1; 7 bases map to TRBD2. J gave up 2 bases and V 1 base, and 5 bases lay outside the gene matches. This CDR3 comprises 16 residues. Germline lookup yields CDR1 MNHNS and CDR2 SASEGT.

Worth noting for this clonotype: A much more abundant neighbour one base away suggests this may be a read error. No conserved phenylalanine or tryptophan is present at the end of the CDR3, so a read error is the likely explanation. The V call is TRBV6-2 or TRBV6-3, the J call TRBJ2-7; tentative D call: TRBD2 (5 bases). This CDR3 region has 13 residues. Germline V gene data show CDR1 as MNHEY and CDR2 as SVGEGT. V was trimmed by 2 bases and J by 2 bases, leaving 7 bases between them. The CDR3 nucleotides read TGTGCCAGCAGTTACGGGCGGGCCTACGAGCAGTACTCC. This sequence encodes CASSYGRAYEQYS.

The rearrangement links TRBV28 to TRBJ2-7; 10 bases are shared with TRBD2. The ends lost 8 bases at V and 1 base at J; junction bases unmatched: 11. The CDR3 spans 16 residues. Germline-derived CDR1 and CDR2 are MDHEN and SYDVKM. The CDR3 here is CASGEPGTSVSYEQYF. Written as DNA, the CDR3 is TGTGCCAGCGGAGAACCAGGGACTAGCGTATCCTACGAGCAGTACTTC.

This clonotype was detected many times. V and J are TRBV9 and TRBJ2-2; no clear D. Trimming stripped 3 bases from V and 1 base from J, with 16 bases between. CDR1 and CDR2 from the germline V gene are SGDLS and YYNGEE. The CDR3 is 17 residues long. CDR3 sequence (DNA): TGTGCCAGCAGCGACCCGTCGCGAGAAATGAACACCGGGGAGCTGTTTTTT. It is translated as CASSDPSREMNTGELFF.

This clonotype was recorded at least ten times. The chain employs TRBV21-1 and TRBJ2-7; TRBD1, the D gene given by the table, was not confirmed from the DNA. TRBV21-1 is classified as a pseudogene. The CDR3 totals 16 residues. The CDR3 DNA sequence: TGTGCCAGCAGCAAAGTGGAGGGGGTAGGTTTCTACGAGCAGTACTTC. Protein sequence: CASSKVEGVGFYEQYF.

This clonotype occurred many times. The chain recombines TRBV20-1 with TRBJ1-5; D uncertain. The CDR3 is 17 residues long. V gave up 2 bases and J gave up 4 bases, with 21 bases separating them. Germline CDR1 reads DFQATT; CDR2 reads SNEGSKA (reference sequence). CDR3 sequence (DNA): TGCAGTGCTAGATTCTATGGGGTCCGAGACACGAATCAGCCCCAGCATTTT. It specifies CSARFYGVRDTNQPQHF.

The gene calls are TRBV19 and TRBJ1-1, with a tentative D call TRBD1 (6 bases). Per germline, CDR1 LNHDA and CDR2 SQIVND (reference sequence). The V gene lost 3 bases and the J gene lost 8 bases, with 16 bases spanning the gap. The CDR3 covers 14 residues. The CDR3, as DNA: TGTGCCAGTAGTATCAATGGGGGCCATATGGAAGCTTTCTTT. Amino acid sequence: CASSINGGHMEAFF. Full variable domain (missing parts from reference TRBV19 and TRBJ1-1): DGGITQSPKYLFRKEGQNVTLSCEQNLNHDAMYWYRQDPGQGLRLIYYSQIVNDFQKGDIAEGYSVSREKKESFPLTVTSAQKNPTAFYLCASSINGGHMEAFFGQGTRLTVV.

This clonotype was observed a few times. The V gene is TRBV24-1, the J gene TRBJ2-7, with TRBD1 matching 9 bases. Germline V gene data show CDR1 as KGHDR and CDR2 as SFDVKD. The CDR3 sequence is 14 residues long. With V trimmed by 0 bases and J by 6 bases, 2 bases remained unmatched. As DNA, the CDR3 is TGTGCCACCAGTGATTTGACAGGGGGCAGCGAGCAGTACTTC. Translation: CATSDLTGGSEQYF.

Turning to this clonotype: This clone may be a read error of a much larger clone one base away. The chain joins TRBV6-2 or TRBV6-3 to TRBJ2-2; 11 nucleotides line up with TRBD1. The CDR3 contains 22 residues. Germline-derived CDR1 and CDR2 are MNHEY and SVGEGT. Trimming removed 4 bases from V and 1 base from J; junction bases left unmatched: 20. The CDR3 DNA sequence: TGTGCCAGCAGTTCTCCCACCGAGGTTGCTGGACAGGGGGCAGGGAACACCGGGGAGCTGTTTTTT. This encodes CASSSPTEVAGQGAGNTGELFF.

Note on this clonotype: Sequence at one end of the junction differs from germline and may be a read error. The J gene is TRBJ2-5, the V gene TRBV5-1, with 10 positions matching TRBD2. Looked up from germline, CDR1 is SGHRS and CDR2 is YFSETQ. There are 15 residues in the CDR3. CDR3 sequence: CASSPRLAGQEAQYF. The CDR3 coding sequence is TGCGCCAGCAGCCCCCGACTAGCGGGCCAAGAGGCCCAATACTTC.